The 3 T cell receptor beta chains in this list originate from one sample, sequenced in a study of blood T cells in healthy people across ages. Next came a second PCR, run for about 7 to 12 cycles, which used a sample-barcoded 5' primer along with a J-beta primer mix. Via MiXCR, TCRdb re-called the 5' RACE reads, giving one row per CDR3 protein. The table shows 1.5 million to 2 million distinct CDR3 sequences, with roughly 30% occurring only once. The source material was blood. These receptor sequences come from a woman aged 25 to 45 in good health.

This clonotype was recorded once. This may be a read error, as it is one base from a much larger clone. The chain carries TRBV12-3 or TRBV12-4 and TRBJ2-5; D perhaps matches TRBD1 (6 bases). The DNA end lines up better with TRBJ2-1; the J call may be wrong. CDR3 length equals 14 residues. The CDR3 protein is CASSLLGAQETQFF. As DNA, the CDR3 is TGTGCCAGCAGTTTATTGGGGGCGCAGGAGACCCAGTTCTTC.

V and J are TRBV9 and TRBJ2-3; the D gene is possibly TRBD2 (6 bases). The CDR3 has 15 amino acids. CDR1 is SGDLS and CDR2 is YYNGEE in the germline V gene. Deletions cut 4 bases from V and 2 bases from J, with 14 bases between. The CDR3 DNA reads TGTGCCAGCAGCTTCGGGACTTTTATCACAGATACGCAGTATTTT. As protein: CASSFGTFITDTQYF.

The chain uses TRBV12-3 or TRBV12-4 and TRBJ1-1; D gene unclear. The ends were cut back, 2 bases at V and 6 bases at J, with 4 bases in the middle. The CDR3 is 11 amino acids. DNA of the CDR3: TGTGCCAGCAGTTTACTGTCTGAAGCTTTCTTT. This gives the protein CASSLLSEAFF.